Included here is one TCR beta chain sequence, with context. The data are from a study of blood T cell repertoires in COVID-19. Study details: Sites across the United States, Italy and Spain contributed samples from acute and convalescent COVID-19.

Authors' processing steps: Estimates of nucleated cell counts were drawn from the amplification of reference gene primers. Some clones are missing from TCRdb's copy, which holds only in-frame ones; the method was immunoSEQ multiplex PCR. Clone size and the V and J calls come from that table; the DNA yielded D and trimming. The sample has 110,000 to 150,000 clones; roughly four fifths are singletons. The sequencing sample was made of peripheral blood. The TCR was taken from a woman aged 80 or over with acute or convalescent COVID-19.

This CDR3 is CASSLGDHGGEQFF. The CDR3 coding sequence is TGTGCCAGCAGCCTAGGGGACCACGGGGGTGAGCAGTTCTTC. The chain has TRBV11-3 and TRBJ2-1; maybe TRBD2 (6 bases). The CDR3 loop spans 14 amino acids. Germline V gene data show CDR1 as SGHNT and CDR2 as YENEEA. V lost 5 bases and J 9 bases, leaving 17 bases between the germline ends. The full variable domain, its missing parts supplied by reference TRBV11-3 and TRBJ2-1, is EAGVVQSPRYKIIEKKQPVAFWCNPISGHNTLYWYLQNLGQGPELLIRYENEEAVDDSQLPKDRFSAERLKGVDSTLKIQPAELGDSAVYLCASSLGDHGGEQFFGPGTRLTVL.